This T cell receptor beta chain was captured in a study of shared clonotypes between healthy human individuals. As for the study in general: Sampling drew on donors who were a couple of women and a few men aged 18 to 49. The study used three CD4 naive, three CD4 memory, two CD8 naive and one CD8 memory plate per donor.

In the case of this clone: Its antigen is currently unknown.

Per germline, CDR1 MDHEN and CDR2 SYDVKM. Trimming took 5 bases from V and 3 from J; bases not matched to a gene: 15. The CDR3 has 17 amino acids. Some clones are missing from TCRdb's copy, which holds only in-frame ones; the method was immunoSEQ multiplex PCR. The table lists about 1 million clones, 75% to 80% of them singletons. Study results and limitations: Among a few donors, about 4.6% of naive CD4 clonotypes were found in common. Larger richness was generally estimated for naive than memory subsets.

This receptor was obtained from a man between 18 and 29 years old in good health. Some clones in this sample may be carry-over from other donors' samples. This sequence joins TRBV28 and TRBJ2-7, with 8 bases matching TRBD1. The sequencing sample was made of memory CD4+ T cells from PBMCs. Subset denoted: CD45RA-negative fraction. Written as DNA, the CDR3 is TGTGCCAGCAGTAGCTCGCCGGGACAGGAGTCAGACTACGAGCAGTACTTC. Translated: CASSSSPGQESDYEQYF.